This TCR beta chain was profiled in a study of blood T cell repertoires in COVID-19. On the study more broadly: T cells, B-cell-depleted T cells, or PBMCs supplied cDNA or gDNA.

Germline CDR1 is SGHRS and CDR2 is YFSETQ. This CDR3 is 15 amino acids long. V shed 0 bases and J shed 3 bases, with 9 bases lying between them. TCRdb keeps only in-frame clones here, not all; method: immunoSEQ multiplex PCR. The data show some 150,000 clones, about four fifths seen once. Shortly before study entry, within 2 weeks, exposed participants had met a COVID-19 case. Sequencing input: PBMCs or T cells enriched from blood (not recorded which). The chain carries TRBV5-1 and TRBJ1-4; D is unclear. The sequence was obtained from a woman aged 45 to 65 who had been exposed to COVID-19. In DNA, the CDR3 is TGCGCCAGCAGCTTGGTGCTTGGCCCTAATGAAAAACTGTTTTTT. Its protein is CASSLVLGPNEKLFF.